A selection of T cell receptor beta chains follows, all from one sample in a study of control samples from healthy donors and cancer patients. Profiling relied on immunoSEQ multiplex PCR, and the TCRdb table lists in-frame clones only, not all of them. The sample holds some 120,000 clones; 85% to 90% are singletons and the top ten take 1.1%. The specimen was PBMCs. The receptors were sampled from a woman aged 45-65 years with colorectal cancer. CDR3s include the opening cysteine and the closing phenylalanine or tryptophan. Fields, in order: CDR3 protein, CDR3 DNA, clone size, V gene, D gene, J gene. The D gene is left open where the match is weak. Some rows mark clone size as missing; the rest say once, few, many or name a class of expanded clone.

CDR3: CASSFEGRTMNTEAFF
DNA: TGCGCCAGCAGCTTTGAGGGACGGACAATGAACACTGAAGCTTTCTTT
size: once
V: TRBV5-1
D: NA
J: TRBJ1-1

CDR3: CASSLVRSEQYF
DNA: TGTGCCAGCAGCTTAGTCCGGAGCGAGCAGTACTTC
size: NA
V: TRBV7-6
D: NA
J: TRBJ2-7

CDR3: CASSHGLAGTPSDTQYF
DNA: TGCGCCAGCAGTCATGGACTAGCGGGGACACCATCAGATACGCAGTATTTT
size: NA
V: TRBV23-1
D: TRBD2
J: TRBJ2-3

CDR3: CASSRDSNQPQHF
DNA: TGTGCCAGCAGCCGGGACAGTAATCAGCCCCAGCATTTT
size: NA
V: TRBV6-5
D: TRBD1
J: TRBJ1-5

CDR3: CSVTQGADGNTIYF
DNA: TGCAGCGTTACACAGGGGGCAGATGGAAACACCATATATTTT
size: few
V: TRBV29-1
D: TRBD1
J: TRBJ1-3

CDR3: CASSSGHTEAFF
DNA: TGTGCCAGCAGTTCAGGGCACACTGAAGCTTTCTTT
size: NA
V: TRBV25-1
D: NA
J: TRBJ1-1

CDR3: CASSGTSGGAGELFF
DNA: TGCGCCAGCAGCGGCACTAGCGGGGGGGCCGGGGAGCTGTTTTTT
size: NA
V: TRBV9
D: TRBD2
J: TRBJ2-2

CDR3: CASSTDWDTQYF
DNA: TGTGCCAGCAGTACCGATTGGGATACGCAGTATTTT
size: NA
V: TRBV6-5
D: NA
J: TRBJ2-3

CDR3: CASSPPANTDTQYF
DNA: TGTGCCAGCTCACCACCGGCCAACACAGATACGCAGTATTTT
size: NA
V: TRBV18
D: NA
J: TRBJ2-3

CDR3: CAWHGNTIYF
DNA: TGTGCCTGGCACGGAAACACCATATATTTT
size: once
V: TRBV30
D: NA
J: TRBJ1-3

CDR3: CASSGRGGALYEQYF
DNA: TGTGCCAGCAGTGGGCGAGGGGGCGCCTTATACGAGCAGTACTTC
size: NA
V: TRBV2
D: TRBD1
J: TRBJ2-7

CDR3: CASSQAPTDGNTIYF
DNA: TGCGCCAGCAGCCAAGCCCCGACAGATGGAAACACCATATATTTT
size: NA
V: TRBV4-1
D: NA
J: TRBJ1-3

CDR3: CASSPGTDRQETQYF
DNA: TGTGCCAGCAGCCCCGGGACAGACCGCCAAGAGACCCAGTACTTC
size: NA
V: TRBV9
D: TRBD1
J: TRBJ2-5

CDR3: CASSPNLAYGNEQFF
DNA: TGTGCCAGCAGCCCCAATCTGGCATATGGCAATGAGCAGTTCTTC
size: NA
V: TRBV11-3
D: NA
J: TRBJ2-1

CDR3: CASSLYGNEQYF
DNA: TGCGCCAGCAGCTTGTACGGTAACGAGCAGTACTTC
size: NA
V: TRBV5-1
D: NA
J: TRBJ2-7

CDR3: CSVRGLNTEAFF
DNA: TGCAGCGTTCGAGGCCTGAACACTGAAGCTTTCTTT
size: NA
V: TRBV29-1
D: NA
J: TRBJ1-1

CDR3: CASSSVEDTQYF
DNA: TGTGCCAGCAGCTCCGTGGAGGATACGCAGTATTTT
size: NA
V: TRBV7-9
D: NA
J: TRBJ2-3

CDR3: CASSVDTKGLASTDTQYF
DNA: TGTGCCAGCAGCGTAGACACAAAGGGACTAGCTAGCACAGATACGCAGTATTTT
size: NA
V: TRBV9
D: TRBD2
J: TRBJ2-3

CDR3: CASSAHTGLGAETQYF
DNA: TGTGCCAGCAGCGCCCATACAGGACTAGGGGCGGAGACCCAGTACTTC
size: medium-sized
V: TRBV9
D: TRBD2
J: TRBJ2-5

CDR3: CASSGTTNGSPLHF
DNA: TGTGCCAGTAGTGGGACAACTAATGGCTCACCCCTCCACTTT
size: NA
V: TRBV19
D: NA
J: TRBJ1-6

CDR3: CASSLGISNYGYTF
DNA: TGTGCCAGCAGTTTGGGGATCTCTAACTATGGCTACACCTTC
size: NA
V: TRBV27
D: NA
J: TRBJ1-2

CDR3: CASSSGYTDTQYF
DNA: TGTGCCAGCAGTAGCGGCTACACAGATACGCAGTATTTT
size: NA
V: TRBV2
D: NA
J: TRBJ2-3

CDR3: CASSPWTGGTSGNTIYF
DNA: TGTGCCAGCAGTCCCTGGACAGGGGGCACCTCTGGAAACACCATATATTTT
size: NA
V: TRBV27
D: TRBD1
J: TRBJ1-3

CDR3: CASSPRGSSYEQYF
DNA: TGTGCCAGCAGCCCGCGGGGGAGCTCCTACGAGCAGTACTTC
size: NA
V: TRBV16
D: TRBD2
J: TRBJ2-7

CDR3: CASSHTGTGISIEQYF
DNA: TGCGCCAGCAGCCACACAGGGACAGGGATCTCCATCGAGCAGTACTTC
size: NA
V: TRBV4-1
D: TRBD1
J: TRBJ2-7

CDR3: CAISEPDRGLGELFF
DNA: TGTGCCATCAGTGAACCGGACAGGGGGCTCGGGGAGCTGTTTTTT
size: NA
V: TRBV10-3
D: TRBD1
J: TRBJ2-2

CDR3: CASSPLSQGARDTQYF
DNA: TGTGCCAGCAGCCCACTTTCTCAGGGGGCTAGAGATACGCAGTATTTT
size: NA
V: TRBV5-5
D: TRBD1
J: TRBJ2-3

CDR3: CASSLLDTGELFF
DNA: TGTGCCAGCAGCTTACTGGATACCGGGGAGCTGTTTTTT
size: NA
V: TRBV7-3
D: NA
J: TRBJ2-2

CDR3: CASSRRERKTNEQFF
DNA: TGTGCCAGCAGTCGGCGGGAGCGGAAGACCAATGAGCAGTTCTTC
size: NA
V: TRBV6-6
D: TRBD2
J: TRBJ2-1

CDR3: CASSRDGNQPQHF
DNA: TGTGCCAGCAGTCGGGACGGGAATCAGCCCCAGCATTTT
size: NA
V: TRBV12-3/TRBV12-4
D: NA
J: TRBJ1-5

CDR3: CASSAGQGGGPEAFF
DNA: TGCGCCAGCAGCGCAGGACAGGGAGGAGGTCCTGAAGCTTTCTTT
size: NA
V: TRBV5-1
D: TRBD1
J: TRBJ1-1

CDR3: CASTPRQGTPYGYTF
DNA: TGTGCCAGTACTCCACGACAGGGAACCCCCTATGGCTACACCTTC
size: once
V: TRBV19
D: TRBD1
J: TRBJ1-2

CDR3: CASSAGPGGYEQYF
DNA: TGTGCCAGCAGCGCCGGCCCCGGGGGTTACGAGCAGTACTTC
size: NA
V: TRBV9
D: NA
J: TRBJ2-7

CDR3: CASSPQGDYGYTF
DNA: TGTGCCAGCTCACCACAGGGCGACTATGGCTACACCTTC
size: NA
V: TRBV18
D: NA
J: TRBJ1-2

CDR3: CASSPRDGANYGYTF
DNA: TGCGCCAGCAGCCCCCGGGACGGCGCTAACTATGGCTACACCTTC
size: NA
V: TRBV5-1
D: NA
J: TRBJ1-2

CDR3: CASSLALQGAFGYTF
DNA: TGTGCCAGCAGCTTAGCGCTACAGGGGGCCTTCGGCTACACCTTC
size: NA
V: TRBV13
D: TRBD1
J: TRBJ1-2

CDR3: CASGFRDSLYNEQFF
DNA: TGTGCTAGTGGTTTTAGGGACAGCCTTTACAATGAGCAGTTCTTC
size: medium-sized
V: TRBV12-5
D: TRBD1
J: TRBJ2-1

CDR3: CASSLKLGGTSYNEQFF
DNA: TGCGCCAGCAGCTTGAAGCTGGGGGGGACGTCCTACAATGAGCAGTTCTTC
size: NA
V: TRBV5-1
D: TRBD2
J: TRBJ2-1